Sequencing of this T cell receptor beta chain was carried out in a study of blood T cell repertoires in COVID-19. At the level of the study: Acute and convalescent COVID-19 specimens originated in the United States, Italy and Spain. Sources were T cells, B-cell-depleted T cells, or PBMCs; the material itself was cDNA or gDNA.

As originally analysed: Estimation of nucleated cell counts relied on the amplification of reference gene primers. This table comes from immunoSEQ multiplex PCR, and its TCRdb copy is limited to in-frame clones, with some not included. V and J calls and clone size are those listed in that table; D and trimming were worked out from the DNA. This sample has 250,000 to 350,000 clones; approximately 86% occur once, and the top ten carry about 0.9%. Seattle participants joined during active infection and were tracked over time. Germline V gives CDR1 MDHEN, CDR2 SYDVKM. The V gene end was trimmed by 9 bases and the J gene end by 2 bases; junction bases not matched to a gene: 9. This CDR3 comprises 14 residues.

J is TRBJ1-1 and V is TRBV28, with 7 bases fitting TRBD1. This clonotype originated in a human donor with COVID-19, enrolled during active disease. The donor label of this sample is uncertain. Sequences were obtained from peripheral blood. The DNA of the CDR3 is TGTGCCAGTCAAGACCAGGGGGTTAACACTGAAGCTTTCTTT. This sequence encodes CASQDQGVNTEAFF.